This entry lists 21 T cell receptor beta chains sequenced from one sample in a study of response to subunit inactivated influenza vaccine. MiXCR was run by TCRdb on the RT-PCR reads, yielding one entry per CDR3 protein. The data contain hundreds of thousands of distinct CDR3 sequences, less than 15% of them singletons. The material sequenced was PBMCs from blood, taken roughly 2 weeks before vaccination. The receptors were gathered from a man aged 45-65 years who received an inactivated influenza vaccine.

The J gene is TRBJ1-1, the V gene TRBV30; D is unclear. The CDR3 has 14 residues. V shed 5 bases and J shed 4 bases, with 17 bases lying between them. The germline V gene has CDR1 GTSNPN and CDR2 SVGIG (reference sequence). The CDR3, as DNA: TGTGCCTGGCAAACCTCGAATCTGGGCACTGAAGCTTTCTTT. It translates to CAWQTSNLGTEAFF.

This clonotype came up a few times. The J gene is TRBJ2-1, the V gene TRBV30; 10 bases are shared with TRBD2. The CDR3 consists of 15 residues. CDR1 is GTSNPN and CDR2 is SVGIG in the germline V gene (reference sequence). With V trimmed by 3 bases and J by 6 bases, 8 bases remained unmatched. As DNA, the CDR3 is TGTGCCTGGAGGAAGAGCGGGGGGGCGGGCAATGAGCAGTTCTTC. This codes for CAWRKSGGAGNEQFF. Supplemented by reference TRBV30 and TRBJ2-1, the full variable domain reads SQTIHQWPATLVQPVGSPLSLECTVEGTSNPNLYWYRQAAGRGLQLLFYSVGIGQISSEVPQNLSASRPQDRQFILSSKKLLLSDSGFYLCAWRKSGGAGNEQFFGPGTRLTVL.

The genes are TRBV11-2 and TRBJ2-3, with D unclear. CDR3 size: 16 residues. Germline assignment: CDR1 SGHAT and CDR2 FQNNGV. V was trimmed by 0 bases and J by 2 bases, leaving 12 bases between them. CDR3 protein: CASSLDIPPYTDTQYF. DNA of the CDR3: TGTGCCAGCAGCTTAGATATACCTCCCTACACAGATACGCAGTATTTT.

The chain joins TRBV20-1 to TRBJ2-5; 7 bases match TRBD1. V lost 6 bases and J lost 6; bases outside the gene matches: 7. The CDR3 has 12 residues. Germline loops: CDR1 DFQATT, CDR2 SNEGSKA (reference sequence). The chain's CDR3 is CSAHRGLKTQYF. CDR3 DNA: TGCAGTGCCCACAGGGGTCTTAAGACCCAGTACTTC.

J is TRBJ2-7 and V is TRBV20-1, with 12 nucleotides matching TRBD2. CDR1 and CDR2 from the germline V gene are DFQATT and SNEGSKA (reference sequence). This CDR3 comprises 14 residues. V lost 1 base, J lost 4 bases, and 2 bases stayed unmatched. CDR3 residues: CSARVGTSGYEQYF. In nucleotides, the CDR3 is TGCAGTGCTAGAGTTGGGACTAGCGGGTACGAGCAGTACTTC.

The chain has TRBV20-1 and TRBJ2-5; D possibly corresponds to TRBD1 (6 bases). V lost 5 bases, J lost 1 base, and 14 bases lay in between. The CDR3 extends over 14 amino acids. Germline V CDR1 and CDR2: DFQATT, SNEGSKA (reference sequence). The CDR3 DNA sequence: TGCAGTGCTGCAATTACAGGGACCCAAGAGACCCAGTACTTC. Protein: CSAAITGTQETQYF.

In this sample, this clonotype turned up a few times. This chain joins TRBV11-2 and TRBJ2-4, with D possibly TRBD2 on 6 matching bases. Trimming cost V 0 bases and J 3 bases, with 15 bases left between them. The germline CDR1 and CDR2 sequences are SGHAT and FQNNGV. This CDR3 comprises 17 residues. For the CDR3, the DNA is TGTGCCAGCAGCTTAGAGAGTAGCGGAGGGGACAAAAACATTCAGTACTTC. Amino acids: CASSLESSGGDKNIQYF.

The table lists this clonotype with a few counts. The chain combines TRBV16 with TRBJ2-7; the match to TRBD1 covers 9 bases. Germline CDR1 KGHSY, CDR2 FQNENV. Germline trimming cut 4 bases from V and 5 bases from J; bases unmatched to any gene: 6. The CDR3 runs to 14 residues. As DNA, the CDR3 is TGTGCCAGCAGCCTAGGGACAGGGTTCGACGAGCAGTACTTC. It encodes CASSLGTGFDEQYF.

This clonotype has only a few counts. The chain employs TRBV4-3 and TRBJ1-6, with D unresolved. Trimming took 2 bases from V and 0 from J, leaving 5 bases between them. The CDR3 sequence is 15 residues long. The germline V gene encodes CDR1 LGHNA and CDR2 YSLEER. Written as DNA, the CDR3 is TGCGCCAGCAGCCAATCACACTCCTATAATTCACCCCTCCACTTT. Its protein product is CASSQSHSYNSPLHF.

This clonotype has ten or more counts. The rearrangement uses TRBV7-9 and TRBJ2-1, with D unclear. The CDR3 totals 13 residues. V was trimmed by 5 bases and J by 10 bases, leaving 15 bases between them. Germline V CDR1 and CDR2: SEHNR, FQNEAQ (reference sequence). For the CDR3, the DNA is TGTGCCAGCAGCAACTGGACGGCCCCCGAGCAGTTCTTC. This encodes CASSNWTAPEQFF. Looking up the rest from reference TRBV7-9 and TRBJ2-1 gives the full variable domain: DTGVSQNPRHKITKRGQNVTFRCDPISEHNRLYWYRQTLGQGPEFLTYFQNEAQLEKSRLLSDRFSAERPKGSFSTLEIQRTEQGDSAMYLCASSNWTAPEQFFGPGTRLTVL.

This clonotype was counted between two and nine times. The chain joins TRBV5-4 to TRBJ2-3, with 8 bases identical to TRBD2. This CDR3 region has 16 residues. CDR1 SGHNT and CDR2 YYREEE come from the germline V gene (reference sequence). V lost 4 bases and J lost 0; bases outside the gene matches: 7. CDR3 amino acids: CASSPPGLESTDTQYF. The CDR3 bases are TGTGCCAGCAGCCCGCCGGGACTAGAGAGCACAGATACGCAGTATTTT.

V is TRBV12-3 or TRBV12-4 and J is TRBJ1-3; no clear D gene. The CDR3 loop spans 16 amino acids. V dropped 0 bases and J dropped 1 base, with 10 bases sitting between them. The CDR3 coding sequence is TGTGCCAGCAGTTTAGCGGGCCCGCTTTCTGGAAACACCATATATTTT. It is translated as CASSLAGPLSGNTIYF.

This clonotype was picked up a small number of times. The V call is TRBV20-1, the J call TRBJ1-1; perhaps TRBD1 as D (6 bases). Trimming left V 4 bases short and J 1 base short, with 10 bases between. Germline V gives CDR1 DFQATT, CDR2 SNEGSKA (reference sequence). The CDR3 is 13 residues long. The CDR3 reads CSANRVPNTEAFF. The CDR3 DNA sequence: TGCAGTGCTAACAGGGTTCCGAACACTGAAGCTTTCTTT.

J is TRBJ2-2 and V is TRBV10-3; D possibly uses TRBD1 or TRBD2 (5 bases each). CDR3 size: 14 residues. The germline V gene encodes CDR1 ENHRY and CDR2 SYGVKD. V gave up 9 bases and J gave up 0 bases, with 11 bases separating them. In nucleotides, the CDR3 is TGTGCCATGCTCAGGGACGCGAACACCGGGGAGCTGTTTTTT. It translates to CAMLRDANTGELFF.

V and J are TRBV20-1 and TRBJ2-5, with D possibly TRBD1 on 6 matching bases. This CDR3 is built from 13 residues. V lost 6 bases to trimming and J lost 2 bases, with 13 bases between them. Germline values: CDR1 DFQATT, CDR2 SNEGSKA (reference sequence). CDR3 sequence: CSANIQGQETQYF. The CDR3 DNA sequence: TGCAGTGCGAACATACAGGGACAAGAGACCCAGTACTTC.

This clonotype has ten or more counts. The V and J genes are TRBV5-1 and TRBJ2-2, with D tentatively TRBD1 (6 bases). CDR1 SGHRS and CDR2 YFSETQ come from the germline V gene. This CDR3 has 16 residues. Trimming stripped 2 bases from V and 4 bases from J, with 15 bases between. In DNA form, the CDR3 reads TGCGCCAGCAGCTTTATGCAGGGGCGCGGCACCGGGGAGCTGTTTTTT. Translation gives CASSFMQGRGTGELFF.

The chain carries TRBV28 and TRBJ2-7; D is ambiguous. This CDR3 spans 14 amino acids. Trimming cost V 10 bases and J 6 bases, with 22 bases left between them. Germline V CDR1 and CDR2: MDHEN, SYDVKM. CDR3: CAIGPGLLGCEQYF. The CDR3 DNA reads TGTGCCATCGGCCCCGGGCTCCTCGGCTGCGAGCAGTACTTC.

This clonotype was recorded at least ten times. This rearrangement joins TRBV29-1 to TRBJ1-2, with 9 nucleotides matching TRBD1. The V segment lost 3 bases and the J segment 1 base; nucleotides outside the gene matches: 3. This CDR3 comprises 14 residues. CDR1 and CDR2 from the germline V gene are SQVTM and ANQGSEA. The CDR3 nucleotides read TGCAGCGTTGAGCACAGGGGGCATAACTATGGCTACACCTTC. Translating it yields CSVEHRGHNYGYTF. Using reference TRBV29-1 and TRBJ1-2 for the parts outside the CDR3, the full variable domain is SAVISQKPSRDICQRGTSLTIQCQVDSQVTMMFWYRQQPGQSLTLIATANQGSEATYESGFVIDKFPISRPNLTFSTLTVSNMSPEDSSIYLCSVEHRGHNYGYTFGSGTRLTVV.

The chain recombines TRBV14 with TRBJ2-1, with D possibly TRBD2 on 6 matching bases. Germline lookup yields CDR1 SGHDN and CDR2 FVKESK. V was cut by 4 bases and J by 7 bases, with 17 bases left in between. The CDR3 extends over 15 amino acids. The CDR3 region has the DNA TGTGCCAGCAGCCCCATGGCTGGGGGGTGGAATGAGCAGTTCTTC. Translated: CASSPMAGGWNEQFF.

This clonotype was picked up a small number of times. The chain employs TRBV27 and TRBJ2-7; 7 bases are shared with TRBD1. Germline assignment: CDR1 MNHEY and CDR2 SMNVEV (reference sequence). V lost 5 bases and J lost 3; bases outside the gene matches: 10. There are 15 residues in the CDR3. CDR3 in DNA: TGTGCCAGCAGTCTATATTACAGGGGTGTCTACGAGCAGTACTTC. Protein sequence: CASSLYYRGVYEQYF.

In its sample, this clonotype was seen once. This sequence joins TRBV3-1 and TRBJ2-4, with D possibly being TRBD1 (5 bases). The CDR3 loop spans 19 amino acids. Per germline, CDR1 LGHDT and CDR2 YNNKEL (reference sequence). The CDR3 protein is CTLCSFAGPAPTAKNIQYF. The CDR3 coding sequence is TGTACCCTCTGTTCTTTTGCAGGGCCGGCCCCTACCGCCAAAAACATTCAGTACTTC.